These T cell receptor beta chains were read from a single sample in a study of T cell repertoires in cytomegalovirus infection. TCRdb redid the calling of the reads with MiXCR, one entry per CDR3 protein. The data show 900,000 to 950,000 distinct CDR3 sequences, around 32% seen once. Their antigens remain unidentified. The input for sequencing was cultured CD8+ T cells from PBMCs, taken from culture after CMV antigen stimulation. These receptor sequences come from a human donor in good health (CMV status not recorded). Some clones in this sample may be carry-over from other donors' samples. The CDR3 runs from the conserved cysteine through the conserved F or W. A D gene is named only where the DNA matches it firmly. Not all rows give a size; the values are once, few, many and, for expanded clones, a class.

V: TRBV27
size: few
J: TRBJ1-2
D: TRBD1
DNA: TGTGCCAGCAGTCGAAGACAGGGGGGAAACTATGGCTACACCTTC
CDR3: CASSRRQGGNYGYTF

V: TRBV7-9
size: .
J: TRBJ1-2
D: TRBD1
DNA: TGTGCCAGCAAGCTCCCAGGGGGGGAATATGGCTACACCTTC
CDR3: CASKLPGGEYGYTF

V: TRBV7-6
size: .
J: TRBJ1-2
D: .
DNA: TGTGCCAGCAGCTTAGCAGGGCAAGATTATAATGGCTACACCTTC
CDR3: CASSLAGQDYNGYTF

V: TRBV6-6
size: .
J: TRBJ2-2
D: TRBD2
DNA: TGTGCCAGCACCTGGGGGGGAACCGGGGAGCTGTTTTTT
CDR3: CASTWGGTGELFF

V: TRBV7-1
size: .
J: TRBJ2-2
D: TRBD2
DNA: TGTGCCAGCAGCTCAGAACTAGCGGGGGACACCGGGGAGCTGTTTTTT
CDR3: CASSSELAGDTGELFF

V: TRBV27
size: many
J: TRBJ1-2
D: .
DNA: TGTGCCAGCAGTTTTGGGCCAGAAGCAAACTATGGCTACACCTTC
CDR3: CASSFGPEANYGYTF

V: TRBV6-2/TRBV6-3
size: .
J: TRBJ2-5
D: TRBD1
DNA: TGTGCCAGCAGACCCACAGGGGATCGCAGGGAGACCCAGTACTTC
CDR3: CASRPTGDRRETQYF

V: TRBV5-6
size: .
J: TRBJ2-1
D: .
DNA: TGTGCCAGCAGCTTGGCGATAGGCTCTTTCTACAATGAGCAGTTCTTC
CDR3: CASSLAIGSFYNEQFF

V: TRBV9
size: .
J: TRBJ1-3
D: .
DNA: TGTGCCAGCAGCGCCACTTCGATGCGCGGCAGGGAAAACACCATATATTTT
CDR3: CASSATSMRGRENTIYF

V: TRBV11-2
size: few
J: TRBJ2-1
D: .
DNA: TGTGCCAGCAGCCAAGGGGGGGCCCGCTACAATGAGCAGTTCTTC
CDR3: CASSQGGARYNEQFF

V: TRBV6-5
size: .
J: TRBJ1-1
D: .
DNA: TGTGCCAGCAGTTGGGCGACTCCCCCTGTGAACACTGAAGCTTTCTTT
CDR3: CASSWATPPVNTEAFF

V: TRBV10-3
size: .
J: TRBJ2-5
D: .
DNA: TGTGCCATCAGTCAAGGACAACTCCAAGAGACCCAGTACTTC
CDR3: CAISQGQLQETQYF

V: TRBV6-1
size: .
J: TRBJ2-5
D: TRBD2
DNA: TGTGCCAGCAGCGAGGGACTAGGGGCCCAGTACTTC
CDR3: CASSEGLGAQYF

V: TRBV25-1
size: few
J: TRBJ2-3
D: .
DNA: TGTGCCAGCAGTGCCCGGGCCTGGGGAGATACGCAGTATTTT
CDR3: CASSARAWGDTQYF

V: TRBV12-5
size: .
J: TRBJ2-1
D: .
DNA: TGTGCTAGTGGTTTGGTCAGGGAGCAGTTCTTC
CDR3: CASGLVREQFF